The present TCR beta chain was sequenced within a study of graft-versus-host responses after intestinal transplantation. Comment on this clone: Additional DNA sequences in this sample encode the identical CDR3.

With 2 bases clipped from V and 7 bases from J, the junction kept 5 bases outside the gene matches. The germline V gene has CDR1 MDHEN and CDR2 SYDVKM. The CDR3 spans 14 residues. Sequencing used immunoSEQ multiplex PCR; TCRdb keeps in-frame clones, though not all of them. The data show around 23,000 clones, approximately 85% seen once. The clonotype was recovered from a human patient who received an intestinal transplant, so some T cells may come from the graft donor. The V call is TRBV28, the J call TRBJ1-5; 7 bases line up with TRBD1. The sample consisted of PBMCs, taken nearly 470 days after intestinal transplant. CDR3 region: CASSLLGGGQPQHF. The DNA for the CDR3 is TGTGCCAGCAGTTTACTAGGGGGCGGGCAGCCCCAGCATTTT.